One and the same sample provided the 9 T cell receptor beta chains below, sequenced in a study of blood T cell repertoires in COVID-19. Sequenced by immunoSEQ multiplex PCR; TCRdb stores in-frame clones only, minus some. The table has around 280,000 clones, 86% seen once; the top ten hold roughly 1.9%. The sample was peripheral blood. These receptors were taken from a woman in her twenties or thirties who had recovered from COVID-19.

J is TRBJ2-1 and V is TRBV28; 14 nucleotides align to TRBD2. CDR3 length: 14 residues. The junction had 1 base not matched to a gene; V was cut back by 9 bases and J by 3 bases. Germline V gene data show CDR1 as MDHEN and CDR2 as SYDVKM. The CDR3 region is CASGTSGGYNEQFF. As DNA, the CDR3 is TGTGCCAGTGGGACTAGCGGGGGCTACAATGAGCAGTTCTTC.

The gene calls are TRBV11-2 and TRBJ2-5, with no clear D. Between the trimmed V and J ends, which lost 4 bases and 6 bases, there was a span of 9 bases. Germline CDR1 is SGHAT and CDR2 is FQNNGV. The CDR3 totals 12 residues. In DNA form, the CDR3 reads TGTGCCAGCAGCTCTCTATTAAAGACCCAGTACTTC. Translation: CASSSLLKTQYF. The whole variable domain, filled in from reference TRBV11-2 and TRBJ2-5, reads EAGVAQSPRYKIIEKRQSVAFWCNPISGHATLYWYQQILGQGPKLLIQFQNNGVVDDSQLPKDRFSAERLKGVDSTLKIQPAKLEDSAVYLCASSSLLKTQYFGPGTRLLVL.

The chain uses TRBV6-6 and TRBJ1-5, with D uncertain. Between the trimmed V and J ends, which lost 6 bases and 2 bases, there was a span of 8 bases. The CDR3 totals 13 residues. Per germline, CDR1 MNHNY and CDR2 SVGAGI (reference sequence). The CDR3 DNA sequence: TGTGCCAGCAGACCCCGCGGCAATCAGCCCCAGCATTTT. The encoded protein is CASRPRGNQPQHF.

The chain combines TRBV28 with TRBJ1-2; D is uncertain. Deletions cut 5 bases from V and 8 bases from J, with 12 bases between. This CDR3 has 12 residues. CDR1 and CDR2 (germline): MDHEN, SYDVKM. The CDR3 DNA is TGTGCCAGCAGTCCAGGTCTTCGGGGCTACACCTTC. Amino acids: CASSPGLRGYTF.

This chain connects TRBV10-1 to TRBJ2-5, with a possible D match to TRBD2 (6 bases). Between the trimmed V and J ends, which lost 6 bases and 5 bases, there was a span of 22 bases. CDR1 and CDR2 from the germline V gene are WNHNN and SYGVQD (reference sequence). The CDR3 spans 16 residues. The CDR3 here is CASSHGGPTLEETQYF. CDR3 nucleotide sequence: TGCGCCAGCAGCCACGGGGGTCCCACCCTCGAGGAGACCCAGTACTTC.

This clone was counted a single time. The identical CDR3 is also encoded by other nucleotide sequences in the sample. J is TRBJ1-2 and V is TRBV19, with TRBD1 identical over 9 bases. This CDR3 has 13 amino acids. Looked up from germline, CDR1 is LNHDA and CDR2 is SQIVND (reference sequence). Germline trimming cut 5 bases from V and 5 bases from J; bases unmatched to any gene: 3. The CDR3 region is CASSQGQGYGYTF. The CDR3 DNA sequence: TGTGCCAGTAGTCAGGGACAGGGATATGGCTACACCTTC. Filled out from reference TRBV19 and TRBJ1-2, the complete variable domain reads DGGITQSPKYLFRKEGQNVTLSCEQNLNHDAMYWYRQDPGQGLRLIYYSQIVNDFQKGDIAEGYSVSREKKESFPLTVTSAQKNPTAFYLCASSQGQGYGYTFGSGTRLTVV.

V is TRBV30 and J is TRBJ2-7; D is ambiguous. CDR3 size: 14 residues. V dropped 1 base and J dropped 2 bases, with 12 bases sitting between them. Per the germline V gene, CDR1 is GTSNPN and CDR2 is SVGIG (reference sequence). The CDR3 here is CAWSGARRTYEQYF. DNA of the CDR3: TGTGCCTGGAGTGGGGCCAGGCGTACCTACGAGCAGTACTTC. Based on the CDR3 plus reference TRBV30 and TRBJ2-7, the full variable domain is SQTIHQWPATLVQPVGSPLSLECTVEGTSNPNLYWYRQAAGRGLQLLFYSVGIGQISSEVPQNLSASRPQDRQFILSSKKLLLSDSGFYLCAWSGARRTYEQYFGPGTRLTVT.

The rearrangement uses TRBV5-6 and TRBJ2-7; 9 bases match TRBD2. Germline CDR1 and CDR2: SGHDT and YYEEEE. J was trimmed by 3 bases and V by 2 bases; bases with no gene match: 6. The CDR3 contains 15 residues. Here the CDR3 DNA reads TGTGCCAGCAGCTTTGGCGGGAGGGGCCTCTACGAGCAGTACTTC. It translates to CASSFGGRGLYEQYF.

This clone is a singleton in its sample. This sequence joins TRBV9 and TRBJ2-1; 11 bases agree with TRBD1. The CDR3 consists of 16 residues. Germline CDR1 is SGDLS and CDR2 is YYNGEE. V was clipped by 5 bases and J by 8 bases; unmatched bases: 12. The CDR3 coding sequence is TGTGCCAGCAGTCCGGACCCGGGACAGGGGGTCCATGAGCAGTTCTTC. Translating it yields CASSPDPGQGVHEQFF.